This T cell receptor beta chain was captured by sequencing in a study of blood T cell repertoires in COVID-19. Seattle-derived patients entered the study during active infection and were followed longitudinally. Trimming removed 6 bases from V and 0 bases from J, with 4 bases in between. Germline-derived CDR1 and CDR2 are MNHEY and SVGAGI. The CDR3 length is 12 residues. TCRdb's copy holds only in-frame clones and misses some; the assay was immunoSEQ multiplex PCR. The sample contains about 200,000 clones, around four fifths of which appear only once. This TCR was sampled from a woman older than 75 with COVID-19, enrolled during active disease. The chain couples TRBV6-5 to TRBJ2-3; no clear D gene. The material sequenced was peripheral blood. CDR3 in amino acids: CASSVSTDTQYF. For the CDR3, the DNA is TGTGCCAGCAGCGTTAGCACAGATACGCAGTATTTT.